This TCR beta chain was profiled in a study of OX40 agonist ivuxolimab in advanced cancers. Study summary: Patients were dosed with the agonistic anti-OX40 (CD134) antibody ivuxolimab.

Here immunoSEQ multiplex PCR was the method, and the copy in TCRdb shows in-frame clones only, minus some. The repertoire holds roughly 71,000 clones, roughly 84% seen once, with around 0.73% in the top ten. V lost 5 bases to trimming and J lost 10 bases; unmatched junction nucleotides: 8. From germline, CDR1 is KGHSH and CDR2 LQKENI. This CDR3 spans 16 amino acids. Material: CD4+ or CD8+ T cells sorted from blood, obtained in a trial of the OX40 agonist ivuxolimab. The clonotype originates from an adult with an advanced solid tumor such as melanoma, head and neck, liver or kidney cancer. V gene TRBV18 combines with J gene TRBJ2-1; TRBD2 matches at 16 bases. CDR3 loop: CASSAGTSGRATEQFF. In DNA, the CDR3 is TGTGCCAGCTCAGCCGGGACTAGCGGGAGGGCCACCGAGCAGTTCTTC.